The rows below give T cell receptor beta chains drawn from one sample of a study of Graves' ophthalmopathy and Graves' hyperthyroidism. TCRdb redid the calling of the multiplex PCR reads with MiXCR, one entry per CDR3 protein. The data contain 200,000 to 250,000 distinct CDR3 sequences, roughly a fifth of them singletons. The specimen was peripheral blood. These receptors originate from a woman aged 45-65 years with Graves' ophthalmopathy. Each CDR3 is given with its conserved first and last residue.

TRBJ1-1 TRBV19 CASSIYGRTNTEAFF
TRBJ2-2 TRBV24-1 CAVGTGVKTGELFF
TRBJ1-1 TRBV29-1 CSAPQGRVRTEAFF
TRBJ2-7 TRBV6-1 CASSKRDIASYEQYF
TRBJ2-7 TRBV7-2 CASTKGPVSYEQYF
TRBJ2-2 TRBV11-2 CASSKFSLAGANTGELFF
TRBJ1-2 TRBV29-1 CSVDQTGTGADGYTF
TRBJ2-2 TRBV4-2 CASSQAQREGSGELFF
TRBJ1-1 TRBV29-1 CSSRDLTEAFF
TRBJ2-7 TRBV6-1 CASRRGQGEYEQYF
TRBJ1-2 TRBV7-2 CASSLEQGGGYTF
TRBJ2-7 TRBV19 CASSMGGRREQYF
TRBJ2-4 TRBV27 CASSLSLGSGRGGKNIQYF
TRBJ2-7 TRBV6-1 CASRDGDEQYF
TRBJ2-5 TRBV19 CASRPLGLAWETQYF
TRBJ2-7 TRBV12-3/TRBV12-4 CASSRGGNYEQYF
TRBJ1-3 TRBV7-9 CASSLEGASGNTIYF
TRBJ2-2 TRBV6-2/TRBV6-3 CASRTTGSGELFF
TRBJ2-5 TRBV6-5 CASSFTGRETQYF
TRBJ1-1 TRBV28 CASTMGGASTEAFF
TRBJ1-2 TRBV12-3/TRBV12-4 CASSRGTADGYTF
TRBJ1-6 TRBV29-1 CSVQDEEGSPLHF
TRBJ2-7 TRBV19 CASSSGILSYEQYF
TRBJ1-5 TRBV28 CASSFMQDHQPQHF
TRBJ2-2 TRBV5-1 CASSLASLAIPPGELFF
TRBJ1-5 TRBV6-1 CASSGKFSNQPQHF
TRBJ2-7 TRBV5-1 CASSLGHSGVSYEQYF
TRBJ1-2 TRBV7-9 CASSGVGEGYTF
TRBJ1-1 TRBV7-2 CASSLAFRDEAFF